This TCR beta chain was recovered during a study of blood T cell repertoires in COVID-19 (TCRdb year 2020). A note on the overall study: The collaborator samples originated in the United States, Italy and Spain and spanned the acute and convalescent phases of COVID-19. The repertoires were released in a freely available public database intended as a resource for research on the immune response to SARS-CoV-2. A de-identified subject ID, COVID-19 status, age in years and sex were almost always included in the sample metadata. HLA class I and class II types, where available, came from metadata supplied by the sample provider rather than from assay-based typing. The dataset comprised deeply sampled blood TCRbeta repertoires from subjects exposed to, actively infected with, or recovered from COVID-19. The samples were drawn from the first 160 participants of the ongoing ImmuneRACE study and from over a thousand subjects provided by 6 global collaborators. The prospective study material was composed of cDNA or gDNA derived from T cells, B-cell-depleted T cells, or PBMCs.

As to this clone: It has no known antigen specificity. Base qualities are missing; no much larger clone stands one base away.

Whole blood was collected in K2EDTA tubes by collaborating institutions according to the institutions' own protocols. For TCRbeta analysis, collaborators shipped samples as frozen whole blood, isolated PBMCs, or DNA extracted from either of those sample types. The study at large found these results: The amount of clinical and demographic metadata varied by source and participant and was provided uncurated.

The immunoSEQ Assay, a bias-controlled multiplex PCR, was used to amplify TCRbeta CDR3 regions from genomic DNA. In the paper's pipeline: Nucleated cell counts per sample were estimated from amplification of reference gene primers within the assay. To quantify the absolute abundance of each unique TCRbeta CDR3 rearrangement, sequence reads were collapsed and filtered. For each sample, productive Simpson clonality was calculated as the square root of Simpson's diversity index across productive rearrangements. Here the immuneACCESS table is served through TCRdb, limited to in-frame sequences with V and J called. Missing clones are a known gap in these copies; in checked studies unresolved V genes cover under half, and the rest lacks a known reason. For V, J and clone size, that table is used; D and trimming come from the DNA. The sample table records tens of thousands of clones; more than 75% of these occur just once. The biggest ten clones account for about a fifth of the sample.

Spanning cysteine to phenylalanine, the CDR3 consists of 13 amino acids. Just CDR3 DNA is preserved here, 39 bases in frame from base 1. The germline ends are 18 bases apart after V is trimmed by 8 bases and J by 8 bases. Per the germline V gene (reference sequence), SEHNR is the CDR1 and FQNEAQ is the CDR2. The V gene is TRBV7-9 and the J gene is TRBJ1-2, with a tentative D gene TRBD1 over 6 matching bases. This TCR was sampled from a human donor in a cohort sampled during active COVID-19. The sequenced material came from peripheral blood. The CDR3 here reads CASEGVRAWGYTF. The nucleotide sequence reads as follows: TGTGCCAGCGAGGGGGTGCGTGCTTGGGGCTACACCTTC.